This entry lists 30 T cell receptor beta chains sequenced from one sample in a study of blood T cell repertoires in COVID-19. Profiled with immunoSEQ multiplex PCR; TCRdb holds only in-frame clones, not every one. The sample lists roughly 53,000 clones; about 80% were seen once. The sequenced sample consisted of peripheral blood. The receptors stem from a human donor in a cohort sampled during active COVID-19.

This clone has just one count. The chain has TRBV7-8 and TRBJ2-1, with D possibly matching TRBD1 (5 bases). V was cut by 6 bases and J by 12 bases, with 15 bases left in between. The CDR3 is made up of 12 amino acids. CDR1 is SGHVS and CDR2 is FQNEAQ in the germline V gene. CDR3 in DNA: TGTGCCAGCAGAGACCCATCTAGGGGGCAGTTCTTC. Residues: CASRDPSRGQFF.

V usage is TRBV6-2 or TRBV6-3 and J usage is TRBJ1-1; D is possibly TRBD1 (5 bases). This CDR3 contains 11 residues. Germline assignment: CDR1 MNHEY and CDR2 SVGEGT. Between the trimmed V and J ends, which lost 5 bases and 10 bases, there was a span of 11 bases. This CDR3 is CASSQGHRAFF. DNA for the CDR3: TGTGCCAGCAGTCAAGGACATCGAGCTTTCTTT.

CDR3 in amino acids: CASSLRGGSEAFF. In DNA form, the CDR3 reads TGCGCCAGCAGCCTAAGGGGGGGGTCTGAAGCTTTCTTT. The chain links TRBV4-1 to TRBJ1-1; a possible D gene is TRBD1 (6 bases). V was trimmed by 4 bases and J by 6 bases, leaving 12 bases between them. The germline V gene encodes CDR1 MGHRA and CDR2 YSYEKL. The CDR3 extends over 13 amino acids.

The V call is TRBV7-2, the J call TRBJ2-1, with D maybe TRBD1 (6 bases). CDR3 length: 16 amino acids. V lost 4 bases and J 0 bases, leaving 13 bases between the germline ends. In germline, CDR1 is SGHTA, CDR2 FQGNSA. The CDR3 here is CASSSDTGPSYNEQFF. The CDR3 DNA reads TGTGCCAGCAGCTCGGATACAGGGCCCTCCTACAATGAGCAGTTCTTC.

CDR3 in DNA: TGTGCCAGCAGCTTCTCGCAGGGTGTCATGGAAAAACTGTTTTTT. Its translation is CASSFSQGVMEKLFF. The chain employs TRBV11-2 and TRBJ1-4; a possible D gene is TRBD1 (5 bases). Germline lookup yields CDR1 SGHAT and CDR2 FQNNGV. The CDR3 has 15 amino acids. The V end lost 3 bases, the J end lost 8 bases, and 16 bases lay between the germline ends.

The chain recombines TRBV27 with TRBJ2-7; D not resolved. CDR3 length: 13 amino acids. Per germline, CDR1 MNHEY and CDR2 SMNVEV (reference sequence). Trimming left V 3 bases short and J 2 bases short, with 8 bases between. CDR3 residues: CASSFRLAYEQYF. In nucleotides, the CDR3 is TGTGCCAGCAGTTTCCGCCTAGCCTACGAGCAGTACTTC.

This clone was detected once. The chain couples TRBV6-2 or TRBV6-3 to TRBJ1-2; the D is unclear. The CDR3 has 12 amino acids. The germline V and J ends were trimmed by 6 bases and 8 bases, with 13 bases remaining between them. CDR1 MNHEY and CDR2 SVGEGT come from the germline V gene. Here the CDR3 DNA reads TGTGCCAGCAGCGACTGGCGTCGCGGCTACACCTTC. Amino acids: CASSDWRRGYTF.

The chain couples TRBV27 to TRBJ2-7, with D maybe TRBD1 (6 bases). In germline, CDR1 is MNHEY, CDR2 SMNVEV (reference sequence). This CDR3 is built from 15 residues. The germline V and J ends were trimmed by 5 bases and 0 bases, with 14 bases remaining between them. Here the CDR3 reads CASSSNRDNSYEQYF. The CDR3 DNA reads as TGTGCCAGCAGTAGCAACCGGGACAACTCCTACGAGCAGTACTTC.

The chain has TRBV19 and TRBJ1-5, with TRBD1 as a possible D gene (5 bases). Between the trimmed V and J ends, which lost 7 bases and 0 bases, there was a span of 19 bases. Germline lookup yields CDR1 LNHDA and CDR2 SQIVND (reference sequence). The CDR3 runs 17 residues. The chain's CDR3 is CASNGGKGSSSNQPQHF. CDR3 nucleotides: TGTGCCAGTAACGGGGGGAAAGGCTCGTCTAGCAATCAGCCCCAGCATTTT.

This chain uses TRBV6-6 with TRBJ2-5; TRBD1 might be the D (6 bases). Germline CDR1 reads MNHNY; CDR2 reads SVGAGI (reference sequence). The germline V and J ends were trimmed by 6 bases and 5 bases, with 19 bases remaining between them. CDR3 length equals 15 residues. The CDR3, as DNA: TGTGCCAGCAGGGAACAGGGACACTACACGGAGACCCAGTACTTC. This codes for CASREQGHYTETQYF.

The chain joins TRBV6-2 or TRBV6-3 to TRBJ2-7; TRBD1 matches 8 bases. Germline CDR1 and CDR2: MNHEY and SVGEGT. Trimming took 6 bases from V and 1 from J; bases not matched to a gene: 14. The CDR3 runs 17 residues. The CDR3 is CASSRYPGQETSYEQYF. The CDR3 DNA sequence: TGTGCCAGCAGCCGATATCCGGGACAGGAGACGTCCTACGAGCAGTACTTC.

The chain uses TRBV2 and TRBJ1-4, with D possibly TRBD1 on 5 matching bases. The V end was cut by 6 bases, the J end by 0 bases, with 5 bases between. The CDR3 consists of 13 residues. Germline values: CDR1 SNHLY, CDR2 FYNNEI. Here the CDR3 DNA reads TGTGCCAGCAGGACAGCAACTAATGAAAAACTGTTTTTT. Its translation is CASRTATNEKLFF.

This clone appeared a single time. This CDR3 is CASSLGSQGAAFF. CDR3 nucleotide sequence: TGTGCCAGCAGCTTAGGGTCACAGGGGGCAGCTTTCTTT. The chain is built from TRBV7-8 and TRBJ1-1, with 9 nucleotides matching TRBD1. Germline CDR1 and CDR2: SGHVS and FQNEAQ. Trimming took 1 base from V and 10 from J; bases not matched to a gene: 4. The CDR3 has 13 residues.

The J gene is TRBJ2-3, the V gene TRBV7-6, with 8 bases that match TRBD1. This CDR3 has 14 residues. Germline V gene data show CDR1 as SGHVS and CDR2 as FNYEAQ. V lost 0 bases, J lost 4 bases, and 0 bases stayed unmatched. The CDR3 spells CASSLAQGADTQYF. The DNA of the CDR3 is TGTGCCAGCAGCTTAGCACAGGGGGCAGATACGCAGTATTTT.

This chain connects TRBV27 to TRBJ1-6; 9 bases fit TRBD1. Trimming at V came to 4 bases and at J to 4 bases, leaving 2 bases not matched to a gene. CDR3 length: 15 residues. Germline V gene sequence: CDR1 MNHEY, CDR2 SMNVEV (reference sequence). CDR3 region: CASSSTGGYNSPLHF. In nucleotides, the CDR3 is TGTGCCAGCAGTTCGACAGGGGGATATAATTCACCCCTCCACTTT.

The CDR3 bases are TGTGCCAGCAGAACAGGGACAGGGTACAATCAGCCCCAGCATTTT. This encodes CASRTGTGYNQPQHF. The rearrangement uses TRBV28 and TRBJ1-5, with TRBD1 matching 9 bases. The germline gives CDR1 MDHEN, CDR2 SYDVKM. Trimming cost V 6 bases and J 3 bases; bases outside gene matches: 6. The CDR3 is 15 amino acids.

CDR3 bases: TGTGCCAGCAGTATACAGGGCCAATATAGCAATCAGCCCCAGCATTTT. Its protein product is CASSIQGQYSNQPQHF. V is TRBV28 and J is TRBJ1-5; D might be TRBD1 (6 bases). The V gene's germline CDR1 is MDHEN and CDR2 SYDVKM. V lost 5 bases and J lost 0, with 14 bases in between. This CDR3 spans 16 amino acids.

There are a few counts of this clone. This chain connects TRBV6-1 to TRBJ1-6; 9 bases align to TRBD1. The CDR3 consists of 15 residues. Per the germline V gene, CDR1 is MNHNS and CDR2 is SASEGT. J was trimmed by 10 bases and V by 2 bases; bases with no gene match: 6. CDR3 sequence (DNA): TGTGCCAGCAGTGAAATGCCGGGACAGGGCTCACCCCTCCACTTT. It is translated as CASSEMPGQGSPLHF.

The chain joins TRBV7-2 to TRBJ1-4; no clear D gene. V lost 5 bases, J lost 2 bases, and 12 bases lay in between. CDR1 is SGHTA, CDR2 FQGNSA, per germline. The CDR3 is made up of 15 amino acids. CDR3 coding DNA: TGTGCCAGCAGCGCAAGACACGCGACTAATGAAAAACTGTTTTTT. Protein sequence: CASSARHATNEKLFF. The full variable domain, completed using reference TRBV7-2 and TRBJ1-4, is GAGVSQSPSNKVTEKGKDVELRCDPISGHTALYWYRQSLGQGLEFLIYFQGNSAPDKSGLPSDRFSAERTGGSVSTLTIQRTQQEDSAVYLCASSARHATNEKLFFGSGTQLSVL.

The rearrangement uses TRBV7-2 and TRBJ1-2, with 10 positions matching TRBD1. J gave up 7 bases and V 5 bases, and 10 bases lay outside the gene matches. This CDR3 is built from 15 residues. CDR1 SGHTA and CDR2 FQGNSA come from the germline V gene. The CDR3 spells CASSPIDRGLGGYTF. The CDR3 DNA sequence: TGTGCCAGCAGCCCTATCGACAGGGGGCTAGGTGGCTACACCTTC.

The rearrangement uses TRBV4-3 and TRBJ2-3; D is perhaps TRBD1 (6 bases). This CDR3 region has 19 residues. Trimming cost V 0 bases and J 2 bases, with 21 bases left between them. Germline-derived CDR1 and CDR2 are LGHNA and YSLEER. CDR3 in amino acids: CASSQERDGLGAYTDTQYF. DNA for the CDR3: TGCGCCAGCAGCCAAGAACGCGATGGGTTGGGGGCCTACACAGATACGCAGTATTTT.

This clone has just a few counts. This chain connects TRBV2 to TRBJ2-3; tentatively, D is TRBD2 (7 bases). V lost 7 bases and J lost 0, with 20 bases in between. This CDR3 is 17 amino acids long. Germline CDR1 is SNHLY and CDR2 is FYNNEI. CDR3 DNA sequence: TGTGCCAGCAAGGGGGGGCTTGGGGATTCTAGCACAGATACGCAGTATTTT. Amino acids: CASKGGLGDSSTDTQYF.

This clone was seen a single time. V is TRBV15 and J is TRBJ1-1, with TRBD1 as a possible D gene (6 bases). Trimming took 3 bases from V and 5 from J, leaving 7 bases between them. Germline assignment: CDR1 LNHNV and CDR2 YYDKDF (reference sequence). This CDR3 region has 12 residues. CDR3 protein: CATSRGATEAFF. The CDR3 DNA reads TGTGCCACCAGCAGGGGGGCGACTGAAGCTTTCTTT.

V gene TRBV9 combines with J gene TRBJ2-1; D possibly corresponds to TRBD2 (6 bases). Trimming cost V 4 bases and J 9 bases, with 23 bases left between them. Looked up from germline, CDR1 is SGDLS and CDR2 is YYNGEE. This CDR3 contains 16 residues. Here the CDR3 reads CASSPRVADPRSEQFF. The CDR3 nucleotides are TGTGCCAGCAGCCCTCGGGTAGCGGATCCAAGGAGTGAGCAGTTCTTC.

The rearrangement links TRBV6-5 to TRBJ2-1, with 7 bases that match TRBD2. The germline gives CDR1 MNHEY, CDR2 SVGAGI. V dropped 6 bases and J dropped 9; count of bases not matched to a gene: 11. This CDR3 spans 14 amino acids. The CDR3 sequence is CASRSGGYWGEQFF. The CDR3 DNA sequence: TGTGCCAGCAGATCCGGGGGGTATTGGGGTGAGCAGTTCTTC.

This chain joins TRBV9 and TRBJ2-2, with 7 bases matching TRBD1. The germline CDR1 and CDR2 sequences are SGDLS and YYNGEE. V gave up 2 bases and J gave up 4 bases; unmatched junction bases: 5. The length of the CDR3 is 15 residues. In DNA, the CDR3 is TGTGCCAGCAGCGTCCGGGACAGAATCACCGGGGAGCTGTTTTTT. It codes for CASSVRDRITGELFF.

The V and J genes are TRBV6-6 and TRBJ2-1, with TRBD1 matching 10 bases. Germline lookup yields CDR1 MNHNY and CDR2 SVGAGI (reference sequence). The CDR3 is 16 amino acids. Trimming removed 6 bases from V and 6 bases from J; junction bases left unmatched: 11. The CDR3 nucleotides are TGTGCCAGCAGCAACGCCGGGACAGGGGTATTCAATGAGCAGTTCTTC. Residues: CASSNAGTGVFNEQFF.

The chain combines TRBV5-1 with TRBJ1-5; no clear D gene. Germline CDR1 is SGHRS and CDR2 is YFSETQ. This CDR3 spans 13 amino acids. V lost 1 base, J lost 5 bases, and 7 bases lay in between. This CDR3 reads CASSLTPDQPQHF. DNA of the CDR3: TGCGCCAGCAGCTTGACTCCGGATCAGCCCCAGCATTTT. Full variable domain (missing parts from reference TRBV5-1 and TRBJ1-5): KAGVTQTPRYLIKTRGQQVTLSCSPISGHRSVSWYQQTPGQGLQFLFEYFSETQRNKGNFPGRFSGRQFSNSRSEMNVSTLELGDSALYLCASSLTPDQPQHFGDGTRLSIL.

The chain recombines TRBV5-1 with TRBJ2-5; the match to TRBD2 covers 10 bases. The CDR3 runs 15 residues. Trimming took 2 bases from V and 5 from J; bases not matched to a gene: 6. Looked up from germline, CDR1 is SGHRS and CDR2 is YFSETQ. CDR3 DNA: TGCGCCAGCAGCTTTAGCGGGGGGATGGAGGAGACCCAGTACTTC. Translating gives CASSFSGGMEETQYF.

This chain connects TRBV19 to TRBJ2-1; TRBD2 is a possible D gene (6 bases). CDR3 length equals 12 residues. Germline V gene data show CDR1 as LNHDA and CDR2 as SQIVND (reference sequence). Trimming left V 6 bases short and J 7 bases short, with 10 bases between. The CDR3 here is CASRNGGNEQFF. CDR3 coding DNA: TGTGCCAGTAGAAATGGGGGGAATGAGCAGTTCTTC.